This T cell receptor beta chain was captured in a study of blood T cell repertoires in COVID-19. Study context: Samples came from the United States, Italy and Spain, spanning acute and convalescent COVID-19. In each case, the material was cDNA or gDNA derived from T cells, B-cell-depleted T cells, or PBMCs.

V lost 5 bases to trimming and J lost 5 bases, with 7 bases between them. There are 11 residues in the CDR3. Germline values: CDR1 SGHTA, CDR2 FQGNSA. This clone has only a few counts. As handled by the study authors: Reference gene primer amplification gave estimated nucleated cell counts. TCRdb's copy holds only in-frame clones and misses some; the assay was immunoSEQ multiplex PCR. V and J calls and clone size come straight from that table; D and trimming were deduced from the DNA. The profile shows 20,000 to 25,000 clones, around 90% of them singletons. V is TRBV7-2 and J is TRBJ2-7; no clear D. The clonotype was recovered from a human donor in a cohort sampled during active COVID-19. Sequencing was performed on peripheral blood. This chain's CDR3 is CASSAGNEQYF. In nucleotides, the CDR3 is TGTGCCAGCAGCGCAGGAAACGAGCAGTACTTC.